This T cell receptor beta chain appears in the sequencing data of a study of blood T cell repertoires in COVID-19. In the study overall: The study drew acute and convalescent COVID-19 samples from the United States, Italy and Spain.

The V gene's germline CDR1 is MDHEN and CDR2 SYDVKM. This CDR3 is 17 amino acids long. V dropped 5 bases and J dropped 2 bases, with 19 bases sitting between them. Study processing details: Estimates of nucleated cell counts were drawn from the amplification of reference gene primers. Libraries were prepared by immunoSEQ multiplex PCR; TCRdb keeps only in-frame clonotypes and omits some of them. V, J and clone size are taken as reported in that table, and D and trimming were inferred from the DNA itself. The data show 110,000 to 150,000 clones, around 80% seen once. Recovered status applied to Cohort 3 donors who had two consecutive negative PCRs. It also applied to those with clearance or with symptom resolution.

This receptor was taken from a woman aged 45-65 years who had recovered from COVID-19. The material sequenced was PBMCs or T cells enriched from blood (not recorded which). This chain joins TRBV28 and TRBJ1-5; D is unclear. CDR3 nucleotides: TGTGCCAGCAGTGGGGTTACCAAGGGAGCCCGCAATCAGCCCCAGCATTTT. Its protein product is CASSGVTKGARNQPQHF. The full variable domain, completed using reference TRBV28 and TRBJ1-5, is DVKVTQSSRYLVKRTGEKVFLECVQDMDHENMFWYRQDPGLGLRLIYFSYDVKMKEKGDIPEGYSVSREKKERFSLILESASTNQTSMYLCASSGVTKGARNQPQHFGDGTRLSIL.